A selection of T cell receptor beta chains follows, all from one sample in a study of regulatory T cells in long-lasting Graves disease. Via MiXCR, TCRdb re-called the multiplex PCR reads, giving one row per CDR3 protein. The top ten hold over 7.5% of the sample, which has some 440,000 distinct CDR3 sequences, roughly 20% seen once. This specimen consisted of peripheral blood mononuclear cells (PBMCs), obtained when the disease was refractory, from a patient treated with antithyroid drugs. The receptors here all came from a female donor with Graves disease. Both conserved end residues are part of each CDR3. The D gene is left open where the match is weak. Rows may omit the clone size; those that give it use once, few, many or a size class.

-	few	TRBV9	TRBJ2-6	TGTGCCAGCAGCGTCCTAGCCTCTGGGGCCAACGTCCTGACTTTC	CASSVLASGANVLTF
-	many	TRBV30	TRBJ2-7	TGTGCCTGGAGCAGGGGCACCGAGGAGCAGTACTTC	CAWSRGTEEQYF
TRBD2	-	TRBV12-3/TRBV12-4	TRBJ2-1	TGTGCCAGCAGTTTGGGAGGGAGCGACGGTGAGCAGTTCTTC	CASSLGGSDGEQFF
TRBD2	many	TRBV27	TRBJ2-2	TGTGCCAGCAGTACCGGACTAGCGGGAGGGGTCGGGGAGCTGTTTTTT	CASSTGLAGGVGELFF
-	many	TRBV11-2	TRBJ1-3	TGTGCCAGCCGGGGACTTCTGGGAAACACCATATATTTT	CASRGLLGNTIYF
-	many	TRBV13	TRBJ1-2	TGTGCCAGCAGCTTAGGGATCCGGGACAACTATGGCTACACCTTC	CASSLGIRDNYGYTF
TRBD2	many	TRBV2	TRBJ2-2	TGTGCCAGCAGTGAAGGGGCTAGCGGGATAAGGGAGCTGTTTTTT	CASSEGASGIRELFF
-	many	TRBV30	TRBJ2-7	TGTGCCTGGAAAGGGACGCCGAACCGATTCTCCTACGAGCAGTACTTC	CAWKGTPNRFSYEQYF
-	many	TRBV11-2	TRBJ2-7	TGTGCCAGCAGCTTGTCAGACGAGCAGTACTTC	CASSLSDEQYF
-	many	TRBV7-2	TRBJ2-7	TGTGCCAGCAGCTTAGTTGTAGGGGCAGCAAACTCCTACGAGCAGTACTTC	CASSLVVGAANSYEQYF
TRBD2	many	TRBV27	TRBJ2-5	TGTGCCAGCAGCCCACGTCAAGTAGCGGGAAGGTACCAAGAGACCCAGTACTTC	CASSPRQVAGRYQETQYF
TRBD1	many	TRBV5-1	TRBJ2-7	TGTGCCAGCAGTTTTTTGGGACAGGGCTACGAGCAGTACTTC	CASSFLGQGYEQYF
TRBD2	many	TRBV7-9	TRBJ2-7	TGTGCCAGCAGCTCCCTGGCGGTAGCGGGAGACGAGCAGTACTTC	CASSSLAVAGDEQYF
-	many	TRBV19	TRBJ1-5	TGTGCCAGTAGTATCTTGCAGGGGAGCAATCAGCCCCAGCATTTT	CASSILQGSNQPQHF
TRBD1	few	TRBV5-1	TRBJ2-5	TGCGCCAGCAGCGGAACAGGGGCCCAAGAGACCCAGTACTTC	CASSGTGAQETQYF
TRBD1	-	TRBV28	TRBJ2-4	TGTGCCAGCAGTCCGACAGGGGGCGGGCCCCAAAACATTCAGTACTTC	CASSPTGGGPQNIQYF
-	-	TRBV5-5	TRBJ2-5	TGTGCCAGCAGCCCCGAACCCTACCAAGAGACCCAGTACTTC	CASSPEPYQETQYF
-	-	TRBV20-1	TRBJ2-5	TGCAGTGCTAGGAATTGGATGGGGTCGGAAGAGACCCAGTACTTC	CSARNWMGSEETQYF
-	many	TRBV12-3/TRBV12-4	TRBJ2-5	TGTGCCAGCAGTTTGGGCAGACGAGAGACCCAGTACTTC	CASSLGRRETQYF
-	few	TRBV19	TRBJ2-5	TGTGCCAGTAGTATAGGTGGCAGACCCCAAGAGACCCAGTACTTC	CASSIGGRPQETQYF
-	many	TRBV28	TRBJ2-7	TGTGCCAGCAGTCCCGGACGCCTACGGAGCTCCTACGAGCAGTACTTC	CASSPGRLRSSYEQYF
TRBD1	-	TRBV3-1	TRBJ2-1	TGTGCCAGCAGCCACTGGACAGGAGTCTACAATGAGCAGTTCTTC	CASSHWTGVYNEQFF
TRBD2	many	TRBV6-5	TRBJ2-5	TGTGCCAGCAGTTACAGGACTAGCGGGAGTAGGGAGACCCAGTACTTC	CASSYRTSGSRETQYF
-	-	TRBV6-1	TRBJ2-5	TGTGCCAGCCAACCGGGGTGGGAGACCCAGTACTTC	CASQPGWETQYF
-	-	TRBV6-5	TRBJ1-5	TGTGCCAGCAGTTACGGCCAGGGAGTGGGAAACAATCAGCCCCAGCATTTT	CASSYGQGVGNNQPQHF
TRBD1	few	TRBV18	TRBJ2-7	TGTGCCAGCTCACCACTTGGGACAGATTTTATCTCCTACGAGCAGTACTTC	CASSPLGTDFISYEQYF
TRBD2	once	TRBV6-2/TRBV6-3	TRBJ2-1	TGTGCCAGCAGTTACCTGGGGACTAGCGGGAGGGCCCACAATGAGCAGTTCTTC	CASSYLGTSGRAHNEQFF
-	many	TRBV29-1	TRBJ1-2	TGCAGCGTCCCCCGTAGACGCAGGGTAAATAACTATGGCTACACCTTC	CSVPRRRRVNNYGYTF
-	-	TRBV27	TRBJ2-7	TGTGCCGGCAGTTTTGGTGGGTCTTCCTACGAGCAGTACTTC	CAGSFGGSSYEQYF
TRBD1	many	TRBV20-1	TRBJ1-1	TGCAGTGCTAGACCCAACAGGGGGGTCAACACTGAAGCTTTCTTT	CSARPNRGVNTEAFF
-	many	TRBV30	TRBJ1-1	TGTGCCTGGAGTCCGGGGCTGAACACTGAAGCTTTCTTT	CAWSPGLNTEAFF
-	many	TRBV11-2	TRBJ2-7	TGTGCCAGCAGCTTTAGCGGATTTAGCTCCTACGAGCAGTACTTC	CASSFSGFSSYEQYF
-	many	TRBV19	TRBJ1-2	TGTGCCAGTAATACAGAAATTGGCAACGGCTATGGCTACACCTTC	CASNTEIGNGYGYTF
-	few	TRBV30	TRBJ2-7	TGTGCCTGGAGTTTCGGCGGCTACGAGCAGTACTTC	CAWSFGGYEQYF
-	many	TRBV18	TRBJ1-5	TGTGCCAGCTCACCACGTGGGGTATCGGAGGGCAATCAGCCCCAGCATTTT	CASSPRGVSEGNQPQHF
-	few	TRBV5-1	TRBJ1-1	TGCGCCAGCAGCTTGATAAGTGTGTCCAGTCAAGAAGCTTTCTTT	CASSLISVSSQEAFF
-	-	TRBV7-9	TRBJ1-1	TGTGCCAGCAGTCACCCGACGGGCCACACTGAAGCTTTCTTT	CASSHPTGHTEAFF
TRBD2	-	TRBV6-1	TRBJ2-5	TGTGCCAGCACTGGACTCGAACGGCGGGAGCAAGAGACCCAGTACTTC	CASTGLERREQETQYF
-	-	TRBV27	TRBJ2-5	TGTGCCAGCAGTCCCATAGATTGGGGGGTCGGCCAAGAGACCCAGTACTTC	CASSPIDWGVGQETQYF
-	many	TRBV15	TRBJ2-5	TGTGCCACCAGCAGGCAGGGGGGAAGGGAGGAGACCCAGTACTTC	CATSRQGGREETQYF